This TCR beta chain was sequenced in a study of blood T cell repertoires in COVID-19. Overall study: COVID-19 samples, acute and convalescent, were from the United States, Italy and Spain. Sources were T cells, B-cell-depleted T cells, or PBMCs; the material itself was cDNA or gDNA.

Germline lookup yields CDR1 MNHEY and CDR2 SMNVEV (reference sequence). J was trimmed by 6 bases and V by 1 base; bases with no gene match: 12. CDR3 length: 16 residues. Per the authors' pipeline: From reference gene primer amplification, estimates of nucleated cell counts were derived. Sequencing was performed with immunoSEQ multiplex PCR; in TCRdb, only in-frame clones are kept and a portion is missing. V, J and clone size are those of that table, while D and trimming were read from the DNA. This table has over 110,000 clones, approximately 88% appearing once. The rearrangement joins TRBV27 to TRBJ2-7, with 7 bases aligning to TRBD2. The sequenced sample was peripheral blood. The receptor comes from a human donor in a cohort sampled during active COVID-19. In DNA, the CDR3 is TGTGCCAGCAGTTTATTGGGGGGGGACTCCGTTCCCGAGCAGTACTTC. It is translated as CASSLLGGDSVPEQYF.